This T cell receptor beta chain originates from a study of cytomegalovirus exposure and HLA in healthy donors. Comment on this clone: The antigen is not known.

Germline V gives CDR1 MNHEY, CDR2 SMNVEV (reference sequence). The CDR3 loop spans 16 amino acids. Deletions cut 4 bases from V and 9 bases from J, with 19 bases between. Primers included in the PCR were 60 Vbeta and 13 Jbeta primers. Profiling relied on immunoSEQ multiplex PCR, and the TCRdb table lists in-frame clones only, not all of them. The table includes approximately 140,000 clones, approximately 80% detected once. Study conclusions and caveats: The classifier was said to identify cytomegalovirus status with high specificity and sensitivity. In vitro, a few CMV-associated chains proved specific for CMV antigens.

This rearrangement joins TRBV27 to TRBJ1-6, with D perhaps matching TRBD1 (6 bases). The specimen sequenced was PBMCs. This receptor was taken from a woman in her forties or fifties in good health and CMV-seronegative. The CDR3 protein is CASSYLGTHRGSPLHF. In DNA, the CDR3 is TGTGCCAGCAGTTACCTAGGGACACATCGGGGTTCACCCCTCCACTTT.